One T cell receptor beta chain is described in this entry. This clone's antigen is unknown. Per-base qualities were not stored, and no clone one base away is much larger. High-throughput TCR beta sequencing profiled peripheral blood CD8+ and CD4+ T cells from healthy donors, Susac syndrome patients and multiple sclerosis patients. Treatment-naive patients with stable or active relapsing-remitting disease fulfilling revised McDonald criteria were used as multiple sclerosis controls. Bulk CD8+ and CD4+ T cells were purified magnetically by negative isolation, whereas CD8+ TEMRA cells were enriched by FACS. Blood was drawn into EDTA tubes, processed within 24 hours, and PBMCs were isolated by density gradient centrifugation. PBMCs intended for TCR sequencing were frozen in liquid nitrogen and were later thawed in a 37 degrees C water bath. The sorted or isolated CD4+, CD8+ and CD8+ TEMRA cells had a purity of 90% or higher.

RNA was extracted using the RNeasy kit, and roughly 0.45 to 1 microgram was reverse transcribed with random hexamers. TCR beta CDR3 regions were amplified with the immunoSEQ multiplex PCR assay covering 54 Vbeta and 13 Jbeta segments. PCR amplification bias was corrected using a synthetic template baseline for primer optimization and computational correction. As for how the authors treated the data: Only productive sequences were kept, with reads annotated to V, D and J genes according to IMGT and analyzed in immunoSEQ Analyzer. Clonality was computed as one minus Shannon entropy normalized by log2 of the number of productive unique sequences. Public and private clones were assessed among the 100 most prevalent clones of each patient and control. Clones were defined as Susac-specific when absent from the healthy and MS cohorts, from over 950 published viral clones and from other ImmuneACCESS disease sequences. TCRdb took the public reads, trimmed them with fastp at Q25, ran MiXCR for clone calling and kept in-frame beta chains. When rows share a CDR3 protein, they turn into one entry using the most common DNA and genes. TCRdb's processing, not the study's, gives the V and J calls here. This sample comprises around 130,000 distinct CDR3 sequences, 75% to 90% of them detected only once. Approximately 0.51% of the sample is in the top ten clones.

The data are from a study of CD8 T cells in Susac syndrome (dated by TCRdb to about 2019). About the study as a whole: The study used repertoire sequencing to test whether antigen drove CD8+ T cell activation and differentiation in Susac syndrome. The clonality of the CD8+ T cell repertoire was compared across more than 9 healthy donors, some 14 Susac syndrome patients and 15 multiple sclerosis patients.

Broader findings and caveats from the paper: The study acknowledged that relatively few individuals were included in the TCR sequencing and HLA analysis.

Germline trimming amounts to 6 bases on V and 1 base on J, with 2 as the count of junction bases outside the gene matches. CDR1 and CDR2, per the germline V gene, are MNHEY and SVGAGI. The CDR3 goes from the cysteine to the phenylalanine over 13 residues. Solely the CDR3 DNA is kept, with 39 bases framed from the first base. The sequence was collected from a human donor with multiple sclerosis. The chain is made from TRBV6-5 and TRBJ1-1; 7 junctional bases match TRBD1. The sample taken for sequencing was CD8+ T cells from PBMCs. The bases read TGTGCCAGCAGCGGGACAGAGAACACTGAAGCTTTCTTT. Its product reads: CASSGTENTEAFF.